These 11 T cell receptor beta chains share one sample of origin, sequenced in a study of early T cells in non-severe SARS-CoV-2 infection. TCRdb reprocessed the 5' RACE reads via MiXCR and lists one record per CDR3 protein. Among about 35,000 distinct CDR3 sequences listed, 5.4% were seen once. Sequenced material: whole blood, taken at baseline. These receptors originate from an adult who was a healthcare worker with PCR-confirmed SARS-CoV-2 infection or an uninfected control (not recorded which).

This clonotype has ten or more counts. The chain is built from TRBV27 and TRBJ2-3; D is unclear. Germline assignment: CDR1 MNHEY and CDR2 SMNVEV (reference sequence). V was pared by 3 bases and J by 4 bases, with 11 bases between. The CDR3 has 14 residues. DNA of the CDR3: TGTGCCAGCAGTTTTACTCAGCACGCAGATACGCAGTATTTT. Encoded protein: CASSFTQHADTQYF.

The table lists this clonotype with many counts. The chain has TRBV27 and TRBJ2-3; 9 bases line up with TRBD1. Germline V gene data show CDR1 as MNHEY and CDR2 as SMNVEV (reference sequence). Unmatched junction bases numbered 11, after V lost 6 bases and J lost 4 bases. The CDR3 loop spans 16 amino acids. This CDR3 is CASRIRTGEVADTQYF. The CDR3 DNA is TGTGCCAGCAGGATAAGGACAGGGGAAGTGGCAGATACGCAGTATTTT.

This clonotype has at least ten counts. The chain has TRBV11-2 and TRBJ1-1; D gene uncertain. Germline V gene sequence: CDR1 SGHAT, CDR2 FQNNGV. The CDR3 has 13 amino acids. Trimming left V 4 bases short and J 0 bases short, with 6 bases between. The CDR3 here is CASSWEVNTEAFF. The DNA of the CDR3 is TGTGCCAGCAGCTGGGAAGTGAACACTGAAGCTTTCTTT.

This clonotype occurred many times. This rearrangement joins TRBV10-1 to TRBJ2-3; D unresolved. The CDR3 contains 14 residues. Germline V gene data show CDR1 as WNHNN and CDR2 as SYGVQD (reference sequence). Trimming shortened V by 2 bases and J by 8 bases, and 14 bases separated the two germline ends. Here the CDR3 reads CASSEVPEPGTQYF. The CDR3 DNA reads as TGCGCCAGCAGTGAGGTTCCTGAACCGGGTACGCAGTATTTT.

The chain employs TRBV11-2 and TRBJ2-4; TRBD2 agrees at 9 bases. V shed 2 bases and J 4 bases; nucleotides not matched to a gene: 3. This CDR3 is 15 amino acids long. Germline V lookup: CDR1 SGHAT, CDR2 FQNNGV. The CDR3 DNA is TGTGCCAGCAGCTTAATAGCGGGGGATAAAAACATTCAGTACTTC. This translates into CASSLIAGDKNIQYF.

This clonotype was picked up many times. The chain combines TRBV18 with TRBJ2-7, with 8 bases that match TRBD1. There are 16 residues in the CDR3. J was trimmed by 4 bases and V by 3 bases; bases with no gene match: 11. Germline CDR1 and CDR2: KGHSH and LQKENI. CDR3 DNA sequence: TGTGCCAGCTCACCTTATAGGACAGGGCATTCATACGAGCAGTACTTC. Its protein is CASSPYRTGHSYEQYF.

This clonotype was counted many times. This sequence joins TRBV7-3 and TRBJ2-1; 8 bases match TRBD2. V dropped 6 bases and J dropped 5; count of bases not matched to a gene: 9. CDR1 and CDR2 (germline): SGHTA, FQGTGA. This CDR3 has 15 amino acids. CDR3 nucleotide sequence: TGTGCCAGCAGTCCGGCTCATAGCGGGAACAATGAGCAGTTCTTC. Residues: CASSPAHSGNNEQFF.

This clonotype occurred many times. The chain has TRBV14 and TRBJ2-7; D gene uncertain. Germline values: CDR1 SGHDN, CDR2 FVKESK. CDR3 length: 15 amino acids. V dropped 1 base and J dropped 3 bases, with 13 bases sitting between them. The CDR3 DNA sequence: TGTGCCAGCAGCCAAGCCGTATTGTGCATCTACGAGCAGTACGTC. Its protein is CASSQAVLCIYEQYV.

This clonotype was seen at least ten times. CDR3 loop: CASRPGYGGSHEQYV. The DNA of the CDR3 is TGCGCCAGCAGGCCGGGCTACGGGGGTTCCCACGAGCAGTACGTC. The chain carries TRBV5-1 and TRBJ2-7; D is possibly TRBD2 (6 bases). Germline CDR1 reads SGHRS; CDR2 reads YFSETQ. The V and J ends lost 5 bases and 5 bases respectively, with 20 bases between them. The CDR3 consists of 15 residues.

The table lists this clonotype with a few counts. The J gene is TRBJ2-6, the V gene TRBV5-1, with D hard to call. CDR3 length equals 14 residues. CDR1 is SGHRS and CDR2 is YFSETQ in the germline V gene. With 0 bases removed from V and 2 bases from J, the gap between germline ends came to 3 bases. This CDR3 reads CASSLVTGANVLTF. The CDR3 DNA reads as TGCGCCAGCAGCTTGGTTACTGGGGCCAACGTCCTGACTTTC.

Many counts were recorded for this clonotype. The CDR3 region has the DNA TGTGCCAGCAGCCCAAGGACGCCCGCAACTAATGAAAAACTGTTTTTT. Translated, it gives CASSPRTPATNEKLFF. J is TRBJ1-4 and V is TRBV7-9, with D unclear. The germline gives CDR1 SEHNR, CDR2 FQNEAQ (reference sequence). V lost 5 bases and J 0 bases, leaving 13 bases between the germline ends. There are 16 residues in the CDR3.